Following are 7 T cell receptor beta chains from one sample sequenced in a study of radiation and T cells in renal cell carcinoma. Sequenced by immunoSEQ multiplex PCR; TCRdb stores in-frame clones only, minus some. This sample carries under 200,000 clones, roughly nine tenths of them seen once, and the ten largest clones take roughly 10%. Indicated time point: blood 4 weeks post-SBRT, at nephrectomy. Treatment reported: 15 Gy SBRT to primary tumor, nephrectomy 4 weeks later. The material sequenced was blood, taken from a patient whose treatment included radiotherapy and nephrectomy. Receptor source: a woman aged 45-60 years with renal cell carcinoma.

For this clone: One junction end does not reproduce the germline sequence, and a read error may be involved. The chain has TRBV7-7 and TRBJ2-7, with TRBD2 as a possible D gene (5 bases). Germline V gene data show CDR1 as SSHAT and CDR2 as FNYEAQ (reference sequence). The CDR3 contains 14 residues. The CDR3 DNA is TGTGCTAGCAGCTTAGGGCTAGCAGGCGACGAGCAGTACTTC. Its protein is CASSLGLAGDEQYF.

The genes are TRBV10-2 and TRBJ2-3; TRBD2 matches 13 bases. The germline V gene has CDR1 WSHSY and CDR2 SAAADI. This CDR3 is built from 18 residues. Trimming took 2 bases from V and 2 from J; bases not matched to a gene: 7. CDR3 region: CASSEDPGLAGSTDTQYF. In DNA form, the CDR3 reads TGCGCCAGCAGTGAGGATCCGGGACTAGCGGGGTCCACAGATACGCAGTATTTT.

The V and J genes are TRBV7-6 and TRBJ1-2; 9 bases fit TRBD1. The CDR3 has 15 residues. Germline values: CDR1 SGHVS, CDR2 FNYEAQ. With 0 bases clipped from V and 4 bases from J, the junction kept 3 bases outside the gene matches. For the CDR3, the DNA is TGTGCCAGCAGCTTAGCCCCGACAGGGGGCTATGGCTACACCTTC. It codes for CASSLAPTGGYGYTF.

V usage is TRBV10-3 and J usage is TRBJ2-1, with D possibly matching TRBD2 (5 bases). The CDR3 runs 12 residues. Germline V gene sequence: CDR1 ENHRY, CDR2 SYGVKD. V lost 7 bases and J 5 bases, leaving 9 bases between the germline ends. CDR3 loop: CAITQTNNEQFF. The CDR3 DNA is TGTGCCATCACTCAGACTAACAATGAGCAGTTCTTC.

In its sample, this clone was seen a few times. V is TRBV6-6 and J is TRBJ2-3, with D maybe TRBD2 (5 bases). CDR3 length: 14 amino acids. Germline V CDR1 and CDR2: MNHNY, SVGAGI (reference sequence). Trimming pared 4 bases from V and 4 bases from J, leaving 12 bases between. The CDR3 nucleotides are TGTGCCAGCAGTTTCTTAGCGTACTCAGATACGCAGTATTTT. As protein: CASSFLAYSDTQYF.

The J gene is TRBJ1-2, the V gene TRBV7-2; D possibly corresponds to TRBD1 (6 bases). Germline V gene lookup returns CDR1 SGHTA and CDR2 FQGNSA. This CDR3 contains 14 residues. Trimming removed 10 bases from V and 4 bases from J, with 19 bases in between. This chain's CDR3 is CATRDPAGVYGYTF. In nucleotides, the CDR3 is TGTGCCACCCGAGATCCTGCAGGGGTCTATGGCTACACCTTC.

The chain has TRBV4-1 and TRBJ1-2; 9 bases agree with TRBD1. In germline, CDR1 is MGHRA, CDR2 YSYEKL. The CDR3 runs to 14 residues. V shed 3 bases, J shed 8 bases, and the junction held 7 bases outside the gene matches. The CDR3 is CASSHPQGARGYTF. The DNA for the CDR3 is TGCGCCAGCAGCCACCCACAGGGGGCGAGAGGCTACACCTTC.